Listed below are T cell receptor beta chains from one sample, sequenced in a study of beta chain features in type 1 diabetes. Measured with immunoSEQ multiplex PCR; TCRdb has only the in-frame clones, and not every one. The top ten hold approximately 0.99% of the sample, which has around 290,000 clones, about 8.5% seen once. The sample comprised central memory CD4+ T cells from blood. These receptor sequences come from a woman between 18 and 29 years old in good health. The CDR3 runs from the conserved cysteine through the conserved F or W. The D gene is left open where the match is weak. For some rows the clone size is stated as once, few or many, or as a class when expanded; others skip it.

D: NA; V: TRBV7-2; size: few; length: 14; J: TRBJ1-1; DNA: TGTGCCAGCAGCTTAGCTACAGGTTCCACTGAAGCTTTCTTT; CDR3: CASSLATGSTEAFF
D: TRBD1; V: TRBV4-2; size: few; length: 14; J: TRBJ1-5; DNA: TGTGCCAGCAGCTTGCAGGGGGCAGACCAGCCCCAGCATTTT; CDR3: CASSLQGADQPQHF
D: NA; V: TRBV7-3; size: NA; length: 14; J: TRBJ2-3; DNA: TGTGCCAGCGGGCCGGGCGTGGGCACAGATACGCAGTATTTT; CDR3: CASGPGVGTDTQYF
D: NA; V: TRBV18; size: few; length: 13; J: TRBJ1-2; DNA: TGTGCCAGCTCACCTGGGGTGAAACTTGGCTACACCTTC; CDR3: CASSPGVKLGYTF
D: TRBD1; V: TRBV7-2; size: NA; length: 16; J: TRBJ1-5; DNA: TGTGCCAGCAACGACGGACAGGGTTCGGGCAATCAGCCCCAGCATTTT; CDR3: CASNDGQGSGNQPQHF
D: NA; V: TRBV2; size: NA; length: 14; J: TRBJ2-7; DNA: TGTGCCAGCAGTGTAGGCATCAGCCCCAACGAGCAGTACTTC; CDR3: CASSVGISPNEQYF
D: NA; V: TRBV25-1; size: NA; length: 12; J: TRBJ1-5; DNA: TGTGCCAGCAGTGACGGCAGGGGGCCCCAGCATTTT; CDR3: CASSDGRGPQHF
D: NA; V: TRBV5-1; size: NA; length: 19; J: TRBJ2-3; DNA: TGCGCCAGCAGCTTGGGGGGAACTAGCAGTGCCCGGAGCCCAGATACGCAGTATTTT; CDR3: CASSLGGTSSARSPDTQYF
D: TRBD1; V: TRBV5-4; size: NA; length: 14; J: TRBJ2-1; DNA: TGTGCCAGCAGCTTACAGGGGGCGCGGAATGAGCAGTTCTTC; CDR3: CASSLQGARNEQFF
D: NA; V: TRBV18; size: few; length: 15; J: TRBJ1-1; DNA: TGTGCCAGCTCACCTCAAGGGGGGATTGACACTGAAGCTTTCTTT; CDR3: CASSPQGGIDTEAFF
D: NA; V: TRBV10-3; size: few; length: 14; J: TRBJ1-5; DNA: TGTGCCATCAGTGATAAGGGAAGCAATCAGCCCCAGCATTTT; CDR3: CAISDKGSNQPQHF
D: TRBD1; V: TRBV7-8; size: NA; length: 17; J: TRBJ2-1; DNA: TGTGCCAGCAGCTTAGTCGCCGGGACAGGGGGAACACCTGAGCAGTTCTTC; CDR3: CASSLVAGTGGTPEQFF
D: NA; V: TRBV28; size: few; length: 16; J: TRBJ1-2; DNA: TGTGCCAGCAACACACAGGGAGTGGGTGGGAACTATGGCTACACCTTC; CDR3: CASNTQGVGGNYGYTF
D: TRBD1; V: TRBV29-1; size: NA; length: 13; J: TRBJ1-1; DNA: TGCAGCGCAGAGGACAGGTTGAACACTGAAGCTTTCTTT; CDR3: CSAEDRLNTEAFF
D: NA; V: TRBV5-4; size: few; length: 14; J: TRBJ2-5; DNA: TGTGCCAGCAGCTTATATGTGACAGAAGAGACCCAGTACTTC; CDR3: CASSLYVTEETQYF
D: NA; V: TRBV9; size: many; length: 16; J: TRBJ2-5; DNA: TGTGCCAGCAGCGTACTGTCTTCACCTAACCAAGAGACCCAGTACTTC; CDR3: CASSVLSSPNQETQYF
D: TRBD1; V: TRBV30; size: NA; length: 15; J: TRBJ1-1; DNA: TGTGCCTGGAGTGTACTTGACAGGGAGGGCTCTGAAGCTTTCTTT; CDR3: CAWSVLDREGSEAFF
D: NA; V: TRBV14; size: many; length: 14; J: TRBJ2-3; DNA: TGTGCCAGCAGCCAGGGGTCTAGCACAGATACGCAGTATTTT; CDR3: CASSQGSSTDTQYF
D: TRBD1; V: TRBV18; size: few; length: 15; J: TRBJ2-7; DNA: TGTGCCAGCTCACCACTGGGGACAGGACCCTACGAGCAGTACTTC; CDR3: CASSPLGTGPYEQYF
D: NA; V: TRBV19; size: few; length: 13; J: TRBJ1-3; DNA: TGTGCCAGCGGGAGAACCGGTGGAAACACCATATATTTT; CDR3: CASGRTGGNTIYF
D: NA; V: TRBV7-2; size: few; length: 13; J: TRBJ1-1; DNA: TGTGCCAGCAGCTTTACGGTGAACACTGAAGCTTTCTTT; CDR3: CASSFTVNTEAFF
D: NA; V: TRBV7-2; size: few; length: 15; J: TRBJ2-3; DNA: TGTGCCAGCAGCTTAGCGCTTAATCCCCCAGATACGCAGTATTTT; CDR3: CASSLALNPPDTQYF
D: NA; V: TRBV11-2; size: NA; length: 15; J: TRBJ2-1; DNA: TGTGCCAGCAGCTTAGAAACGGGAATTTACAATGAGCAGTTCTTC; CDR3: CASSLETGIYNEQFF
D: NA; V: TRBV10-3; size: NA; length: 12; J: TRBJ2-7; DNA: TGTGCCATCAGCCCCCACTCCTACGAGCAGTACTTC; CDR3: CAISPHSYEQYF
D: TRBD1; V: TRBV6-6; size: NA; length: 14; J: TRBJ2-1; DNA: TGTGCCAGCCAAAGACAGGGGAGCCAAGTTGAGCAGTTCTTC; CDR3: CASQRQGSQVEQFF
D: NA; V: TRBV28; size: few; length: 15; J: TRBJ1-6; DNA: TGTGCCAGCAGTTCCCCAGGGACTTATAGTTCACCCCTCCACTTT; CDR3: CASSSPGTYSSPLHF
D: NA; V: TRBV30; size: NA; length: 12; J: TRBJ1-6; DNA: TGTGCCTGGAGAGGGGCGAAGTCACCCCTCCACTTT; CDR3: CAWRGAKSPLHF
D: NA; V: TRBV2; size: NA; length: 15; J: TRBJ1-2; DNA: TGTGCCAGCAGTTCCCAGACACAGGGTTTGGGTGGCTACACCTTC; CDR3: CASSSQTQGLGGYTF
D: TRBD1; V: TRBV5-1; size: few; length: 15; J: TRBJ1-6; DNA: TGCGCCAGCAGCTTGATGGACAGGAACCCTTCACCCCTCCACTTT; CDR3: CASSLMDRNPSPLHF
D: TRBD2; V: TRBV4-3; size: few; length: 15; J: TRBJ2-7; DNA: TGCGCCAGCAGCCATGCTCTAGCGGAGACCTACGAGCAGTACTTC; CDR3: CASSHALAETYEQYF
D: NA; V: TRBV27; size: NA; length: 13; J: TRBJ1-5; DNA: TGTGCCAGCCGACTTACCTCGTGGCAGCCCCAGCATTTT; CDR3: CASRLTSWQPQHF
D: NA; V: TRBV5-1; size: few; length: 13; J: TRBJ1-4; DNA: TGCGCCAGCAGCTTGGTACCTGGGGAAAAACTGTTTTTT; CDR3: CASSLVPGEKLFF
D: TRBD1; V: TRBV7-2; size: few; length: 14; J: TRBJ2-7; DNA: TGTGCCAGCAGCCCGAGGACAGGACTGGGCGAGCAGTACTTC; CDR3: CASSPRTGLGEQYF
D: TRBD1; V: TRBV19; size: NA; length: 15; J: TRBJ1-5; DNA: TGTGCCAGTAGTATGGTGGACAGGGGCAATCAGCCCCAGCATTTT; CDR3: CASSMVDRGNQPQHF
D: NA; V: TRBV7-9; size: many; length: 15; J: TRBJ1-6; DNA: TGTGCCAGCAGCTTACTGGGTCAGCCAAATTCACCCCTCCACTTT; CDR3: CASSLLGQPNSPLHF
D: TRBD2; V: TRBV7-9; size: many; length: 15; J: TRBJ2-3; DNA: TGTGCCAGCAGCTCCCTGGGACTAGCGGCACCAACGCAGTATTTT; CDR3: CASSSLGLAAPTQYF
D: NA; V: TRBV2; size: many; length: 10; J: TRBJ1-2; DNA: TGTGCCAGCAGTGTGGTGAGCTACACCTTC; CDR3: CASSVVSYTF
D: NA; V: TRBV5-1; size: few; length: 15; J: TRBJ1-2; DNA: TGCGCCAGCAGCGCAAACAAGCCCTGGGACTATGGCTACACCTTC; CDR3: CASSANKPWDYGYTF
D: TRBD2; V: TRBV5-1; size: NA; length: 15; J: TRBJ2-3; DNA: TGCGCCAGCAGCTTGGCTCTAGCGGGAGCAGATACGCAGTATTTT; CDR3: CASSLALAGADTQYF
D: NA; V: TRBV19; size: NA; length: 11; J: TRBJ1-5; DNA: TGTGCCAGTAGTCAACAGGGTCCCCATCATTTT; CDR3: CASSQQGPHHF
D: NA; V: TRBV9; size: NA; length: 15; J: TRBJ2-5; DNA: TGTGCCAGCAGCGTAGTGGGGGCGCCCAAAGAGACCCAGTACTTC; CDR3: CASSVVGAPKETQYF
D: NA; V: TRBV27; size: many; length: 14; J: TRBJ2-7; DNA: TGTGCCAGCAGTTTATCGGGGCTGATCTACGAGCAGTACTTC; CDR3: CASSLSGLIYEQYF
D: NA; V: TRBV7-2; size: NA; length: 14; J: TRBJ2-2; DNA: TGTGCCAGCAGCTTAGATTCACGAGTTGGGGAGCTGTTTTTT; CDR3: CASSLDSRVGELFF
D: NA; V: TRBV9; size: few; length: 13; J: TRBJ2-5; DNA: TGTGCCAGCAGCGTAAGACAGCAAGAGACCCAGTACTTC; CDR3: CASSVRQQETQYF
D: NA; V: TRBV6-5; size: NA; length: 15; J: TRBJ1-2; DNA: TGTGCCAGCCAAGGGAGCAGTACAGCCCGGGCTGGCTACACCTTC; CDR3: CASQGSSTARAGYTF
D: TRBD2; V: TRBV5-1; size: many; length: 17; J: TRBJ2-5; DNA: TGCGCCAGCAGCTTGGGACTAGCGGGAACACTGCAAGAGACCCAGTACTTC; CDR3: CASSLGLAGTLQETQYF
D: TRBD2; V: TRBV14; size: NA; length: 16; J: TRBJ2-7; DNA: TGTGCCAGCAGCCATGGACTAGCGGGGACCTCCTACGAGCAGTACTTC; CDR3: CASSHGLAGTSYEQYF
D: NA; V: TRBV7-2; size: many; length: 13; J: TRBJ2-5; DNA: TGTGCCAGCAGCTTAGGCGGAATTCGGTCCCAGTACTTC; CDR3: CASSLGGIRSQYF
D: NA; V: TRBV7-2; size: few; length: 16; J: TRBJ2-1; DNA: TGTGCCAGCAGCCAGGCTTGGATAAGCTCCTACAATGAGCAGTTCTTC; CDR3: CASSQAWISSYNEQFF